This is a list of T cell receptor beta chains from one sample in a study of blood T cell repertoires in COVID-19. Generated by immunoSEQ multiplex PCR, the TCRdb table keeps only in-frame clones and is missing some. Of about 190,000 clones in the sample, around 80% were seen once. The sequencing input was peripheral blood. The origin of the receptors is a woman of 80 years or more with active or convalescent COVID-19. CDR3s include the opening cysteine and the closing phenylalanine or tryptophan. Fields, in order: D gene, clone size, J gene, V gene, CDR3 DNA, CDR3 protein. The D gene is left open where the match is weak. Size values are once, few and many counts, or a class for expanded clones, and some rows have none.

D gene: TRBD1; clone size: NA; J gene: TRBJ1-5; V gene: TRBV28; CDR3 DNA: TGTGCCAGCAGTTTGGGCTTACAGGGGAGCAATCAGCCCCAGCATTTT; CDR3 protein: CASSLGLQGSNQPQHF
D gene: TRBD1; clone size: NA; J gene: TRBJ1-1; V gene: TRBV28; CDR3 DNA: TGTGCCAGCAGTTTTGGGAGCGGACAGGGGAGGGCTGAAGCTTTCTTT; CDR3 protein: CASSFGSGQGRAEAFF
D gene: NA; clone size: NA; J gene: TRBJ1-5; V gene: TRBV7-8; CDR3 DNA: TGTGCCAGCAGCTTAGCGGTGTTGGGGACTAAAAATCAGCCCCAGCATTTT; CDR3 protein: CASSLAVLGTKNQPQHF
D gene: TRBD1; clone size: NA; J gene: TRBJ2-1; V gene: TRBV4-1; CDR3 DNA: TGCGCCAGCAGCCATCAGACAGGGCGAGAGCAGTTCTTC; CDR3 protein: CASSHQTGREQFF
D gene: NA; clone size: NA; J gene: TRBJ1-2; V gene: TRBV20-1; CDR3 DNA: TGCAGTGCTAGTGAGGGCGCAGGGAACGGCTACACCTTC; CDR3 protein: CSASEGAGNGYTF
D gene: NA; clone size: NA; J gene: TRBJ1-2; V gene: TRBV14; CDR3 DNA: TGTGCCAGCAGCCAAGTAAGCACAGGGAATTGGTTGAGCTATGGCTACACCTTC; CDR3 protein: CASSQVSTGNWLSYGYTF
D gene: NA; clone size: NA; J gene: TRBJ1-1; V gene: TRBV3-1/TRBV3-2; CDR3 DNA: TGTGCCAGCAGCCAAGGATTCAGGGAGAACACTGAAGCTTTCTTT; CDR3 protein: CASSQGFRENTEAFF
D gene: NA; clone size: few; J gene: TRBJ1-6; V gene: TRBV28; CDR3 DNA: TGTGCCAGCAGTTTACTCGGGGGGAGATCACCCCTCCACTTT; CDR3 protein: CASSLLGGRSPLHF
D gene: NA; clone size: few; J gene: TRBJ2-1; V gene: TRBV2; CDR3 DNA: TGTGCCAGCAGCCCGATAGGAACTACCGAGGATGAGCAGTTCTTC; CDR3 protein: CASSPIGTTEDEQFF
D gene: NA; clone size: NA; J gene: TRBJ2-5; V gene: TRBV5-4; CDR3 DNA: TGTGCCAGCAGCCACCCAGAAGAAGAGACCCAGTACTTC; CDR3 protein: CASSHPEEETQYF
D gene: NA; clone size: NA; J gene: TRBJ1-1; V gene: TRBV4-3; CDR3 DNA: TGCGCCAGCAGCCAACCGGGGAACACTGAAGCTTTCTTT; CDR3 protein: CASSQPGNTEAFF
D gene: TRBD1; clone size: NA; J gene: TRBJ2-5; V gene: TRBV5-5; CDR3 DNA: TGTGCCAGCAGCTTACGAACAGGGGTCGCGGAGACCCAGTACTTC; CDR3 protein: CASSLRTGVAETQYF
D gene: TRBD1; clone size: NA; J gene: TRBJ2-1; V gene: TRBV6-6; CDR3 DNA: TGTGCCAGTCAGGGGGTCTCCTACAATGAGCAGTTCTTC; CDR3 protein: CASQGVSYNEQFF
D gene: NA; clone size: NA; J gene: TRBJ1-3; V gene: TRBV18; CDR3 DNA: TGTGCCAGCTCACCTACAGGGAGCTCTGGAAACACCATATATTTT; CDR3 protein: CASSPTGSSGNTIYF
D gene: TRBD2; clone size: NA; J gene: TRBJ2-3; V gene: TRBV4-2; CDR3 DNA: TGTGCCAGCAGCCAAGTCGCTAGCGGGGGGGCAGATACGCAGTATTTT; CDR3 protein: CASSQVASGGADTQYF
D gene: NA; clone size: NA; J gene: TRBJ1-5; V gene: TRBV6-5; CDR3 DNA: TGTGCCAGCAATTTACCCTCCGGGCCCCAGCATTTT; CDR3 protein: CASNLPSGPQHF
D gene: NA; clone size: NA; J gene: TRBJ2-5; V gene: TRBV5-1; CDR3 DNA: TGCGCCAGCAGCTCTTTACAGGGTGAGACCCAGTACTTC; CDR3 protein: CASSSLQGETQYF
D gene: TRBD2; clone size: NA; J gene: TRBJ2-3; V gene: TRBV4-2; CDR3 DNA: TGTGCCAGCAGCCAAGGTCTACTAGCGGGGTCGAGCACAGATACGCAGTATTTT; CDR3 protein: CASSQGLLAGSSTDTQYF
D gene: NA; clone size: NA; J gene: TRBJ1-1; V gene: TRBV28; CDR3 DNA: TGTGCCAGCAGCTCACTCGGGGGGCTAACTGAAGCTTTCTTT; CDR3 protein: CASSSLGGLTEAFF
D gene: NA; clone size: NA; J gene: TRBJ1-2; V gene: TRBV2; CDR3 DNA: TGTGCCAGCGGGGCGGTCGGCGGCTACACCTTC; CDR3 protein: CASGAVGGYTF
D gene: TRBD1; clone size: NA; J gene: TRBJ2-7; V gene: TRBV11-2; CDR3 DNA: TGTGCCAGCAGCACGGGGACAGGAGGGTACGAGCAGTACTTC; CDR3 protein: CASSTGTGGYEQYF
D gene: NA; clone size: few; J gene: TRBJ1-2; V gene: TRBV12-2; CDR3 DNA: TGTGCAAGTCGCACCGGTACAGGGGTACATGGCTACACCTTC; CDR3 protein: CASRTGTGVHGYTF
D gene: NA; clone size: NA; J gene: TRBJ2-7; V gene: TRBV10-2; CDR3 DNA: TGCGCCAGCAGTTCCCGATACGGGAGTGCGTCCTACGAGCAGTACTTC; CDR3 protein: CASSSRYGSASYEQYF
D gene: TRBD1; clone size: NA; J gene: TRBJ1-4; V gene: TRBV7-9; CDR3 DNA: TGTGCCAGCAGCTTGGGACAGGGGGCGCGGAGAGGGAATGAAAAACTGTTTTTT; CDR3 protein: CASSLGQGARRGNEKLFF
D gene: NA; clone size: NA; J gene: TRBJ2-4; V gene: TRBV6-5; CDR3 DNA: TGTGCCAGCAGGTTATCAGGGCTGGCAAACATTCAGTACTTC; CDR3 protein: CASRLSGLANIQYF
D gene: NA; clone size: NA; J gene: TRBJ2-2; V gene: TRBV9; CDR3 DNA: TGTGCCAGCAGCCAACAGACGTCGTCCGGGGAGCTGTTTTTT; CDR3 protein: CASSQQTSSGELFF
D gene: NA; clone size: once; J gene: TRBJ1-6; V gene: TRBV2; CDR3 DNA: TGTGCCAGCGTCATGGTCCTGGAGGTACCGCTAAGCTCCTATAATTCACCCCTCCACTTT; CDR3 protein: CASVMVLEVPLSSYNSPLHF
D gene: TRBD1; clone size: NA; J gene: TRBJ1-2; V gene: TRBV7-2; CDR3 DNA: TGTGCCAGCAGCTTTTCCGGGACAGGGCTCTATGGCTACACCTTC; CDR3 protein: CASSFSGTGLYGYTF
D gene: NA; clone size: once; J gene: TRBJ1-5; V gene: TRBV28; CDR3 DNA: TGTGCCAGCAGTTTAACTGTGTATAGCAATCAGCCCCAGCATTTT; CDR3 protein: CASSLTVYSNQPQHF
D gene: TRBD2; clone size: NA; J gene: TRBJ2-7; V gene: TRBV28; CDR3 DNA: TGTGCCAGCAGTTTCGTTTCCCACGGAATTAGCGGGGGGAGTACCTACGAGCAGTACTTC; CDR3 protein: CASSFVSHGISGGSTYEQYF
D gene: TRBD1; clone size: NA; J gene: TRBJ1-1; V gene: TRBV18; CDR3 DNA: TGTGCCAGCTCACCGTTGGGACAGGGTCCTACGTCGGAAGCTTTCTTT; CDR3 protein: CASSPLGQGPTSEAFF
D gene: NA; clone size: NA; J gene: TRBJ2-1; V gene: TRBV19; CDR3 DNA: TGTGCCACATGGAGGGGCGACGGAGTGCAGTTCTTC; CDR3 protein: CATWRGDGVQFF
D gene: NA; clone size: NA; J gene: TRBJ2-7; V gene: TRBV18; CDR3 DNA: TGTGCCAGCTCACCCCCAGGGGTCGGCGAGCAGTACTTC; CDR3 protein: CASSPPGVGEQYF
D gene: NA; clone size: NA; J gene: TRBJ2-5; V gene: TRBV5-1; CDR3 DNA: TGCGCCAGCAGCCTAGATACTAAACTCGGGGAGACCCAGTACTTC; CDR3 protein: CASSLDTKLGETQYF
D gene: NA; clone size: NA; J gene: TRBJ1-3; V gene: TRBV7-2; CDR3 DNA: TGTGCCAGCAGCTTAGGTTGGAGGGAGTCCGGAAACACCATATATTTT; CDR3 protein: CASSLGWRESGNTIYF
D gene: TRBD1; clone size: NA; J gene: TRBJ2-1; V gene: TRBV7-2; CDR3 DNA: TGTGCCAGCAGCTTAGGCGACAGGGCGAATGAGCAGTTCTTC; CDR3 protein: CASSLGDRANEQFF
D gene: NA; clone size: NA; J gene: TRBJ2-1; V gene: TRBV10-3; CDR3 DNA: TGTGCCATCAGTGGCGGCGATCGGGATGAGCAGTTCTTC; CDR3 protein: CAISGGDRDEQFF
D gene: TRBD1; clone size: NA; J gene: TRBJ1-5; V gene: TRBV28; CDR3 DNA: TGTGCCAGCAGTCGGACAGGGGGTAGCAATCAGCCCCAGCATTTT; CDR3 protein: CASSRTGGSNQPQHF
D gene: TRBD1; clone size: NA; J gene: TRBJ1-1; V gene: TRBV4-3; CDR3 DNA: TGCGCCAGCAGCCAGCCTTACAGGGGAGGTGACACTGAAGCTTTCTTT; CDR3 protein: CASSQPYRGGDTEAFF
D gene: TRBD1; clone size: NA; J gene: TRBJ2-7; V gene: TRBV18; CDR3 DNA: TGTGCCAGCTCACCTCCGGGACAGAGTTACGAGCAGTACTTC; CDR3 protein: CASSPPGQSYEQYF
D gene: NA; clone size: few; J gene: TRBJ1-2; V gene: TRBV25-1; CDR3 DNA: TGTGCCAGCAGTGATGGGGCTGGCTACACCTTC; CDR3 protein: CASSDGAGYTF
D gene: NA; clone size: once; J gene: TRBJ2-3; V gene: TRBV5-4; CDR3 DNA: TGTGCCAGCAGCTCTACCGAAATTAAGGATACGCAGTATTTT; CDR3 protein: CASSSTEIKDTQYF
D gene: TRBD1; clone size: NA; J gene: TRBJ2-5; V gene: TRBV18; CDR3 DNA: TGTGCCAGCTCACCAATGACAGGGTATGAGACCCAGTACTTC; CDR3 protein: CASSPMTGYETQYF
D gene: TRBD2; clone size: NA; J gene: TRBJ2-5; V gene: TRBV19; CDR3 DNA: TGTGCCAGTAGTAAAGCGGGGGAGACCCAGTACTTC; CDR3 protein: CASSKAGETQYF
D gene: NA; clone size: NA; J gene: TRBJ2-7; V gene: TRBV13; CDR3 DNA: TGTGCCAGCAGCTTAGGTCCGGGCTCCTACGAGCAGTACTTC; CDR3 protein: CASSLGPGSYEQYF
D gene: NA; clone size: NA; J gene: TRBJ1-3; V gene: TRBV9; CDR3 DNA: TGTGCCAGCAGCGTAAGCGGCTCTGGAAACACCATATATTTT; CDR3 protein: CASSVSGSGNTIYF
D gene: NA; clone size: once; J gene: TRBJ2-7; V gene: TRBV5-6; CDR3 DNA: TGTGCCAGCAGCAAACCCCCGGTGACAACAACCTACGAGCAGTACTTC; CDR3 protein: CASSKPPVTTTYEQYF
D gene: NA; clone size: NA; J gene: TRBJ2-5; V gene: TRBV4-3; CDR3 DNA: TGCGCCAGCAGCCAAGATCTGGCTCATCAAGAGACCCAGTACTTC; CDR3 protein: CASSQDLAHQETQYF
D gene: NA; clone size: NA; J gene: TRBJ1-1; V gene: TRBV25-1; CDR3 DNA: TGTGCCAGCAGGGGCAGAGCGGTGGGGACTGAAGCTTTCTTT; CDR3 protein: CASRGRAVGTEAFF